This T cell receptor (beta chain) was captured in a study of blood T cell repertoires in COVID-19. This table comes from immunoSEQ multiplex PCR, and its TCRdb copy is limited to in-frame clones, with some not included. The sample holds about 200,000 clones; roughly 90% are singletons and the top ten take 1.5% to 2%. The germline V and J ends were trimmed by 2 bases and 3 bases, with 11 bases remaining between them. Germline loops: CDR1 MNHNS, CDR2 SASEGT. This CDR3 has 14 amino acids. The receptor comes from a man between 18 and 29 years old with active or convalescent COVID-19. The sequencing sample was made of peripheral blood. The chain has TRBV6-1 and TRBJ2-7, with a weak D call TRBD1 (6 bases). CDR3 coding DNA: TGTGCCAGCAGTGAAACGACAGGCTACTACGAGCAGTACTTC. It yields the protein CASSETTGYYEQYF.